Following are 32 T cell receptor beta chains from one sample sequenced in a study of CD8+ T cells in alopecia areata. Following extraction, RNA underwent reverse transcription to cDNA, which served as the sequencing template. Sequenced by immunoSEQ multiplex PCR; TCRdb stores in-frame clones only, minus some. This repertoire shows more than 200,000 clones, around 66% found once; its top ten account for about 4%. Treatment noted: oral pan-JAK inhibitor, 5-10 mg twice daily. The sequencing used CD4+ T cells sorted from blood, collected at week 4, from a patient treated with tofacitinib. The receptors originated from a human donor with alopecia areata.

This clone was counted only a few times. V gene TRBV11-2 combines with J gene TRBJ2-7; D is unresolved. The germline V gene has CDR1 SGHAT and CDR2 FQNNGV. The CDR3 totals 13 residues. V lost 1 base to trimming and J lost 1 base, with 5 bases between them. CDR3 protein: CASSLVPSYEQYF. The CDR3 DNA reads TGTGCCAGCAGCTTAGTCCCATCCTACGAGCAGTACTTC.

V gene TRBV11-2 combines with J gene TRBJ2-1, with no clear D. The germline V gene encodes CDR1 SGHAT and CDR2 FQNNGV. V was shortened by 1 base and J by 3 bases, with 1 base between the two germline ends. CDR3 length: 12 residues. This CDR3 reads CASSLVYNEQFF. The CDR3, as DNA: TGTGCCAGCAGCTTAGTCTACAATGAGCAGTTCTTC. Filled out from reference TRBV11-2 and TRBJ2-1, the complete variable domain reads EAGVAQSPRYKIIEKRQSVAFWCNPISGHATLYWYQQILGQGPKLLIQFQNNGVVDDSQLPKDRFSAERLKGVDSTLKIQPAKLEDSAVYLCASSLVYNEQFFGPGTRLTVL.

This sequence joins TRBV10-2 and TRBJ1-6; possibly TRBD1 for D (6 bases). Germline V gene data show CDR1 as WSHSY and CDR2 as SAAADI. Deletions cut 8 bases from V and 7 bases from J, with 12 bases between. The CDR3 consists of 13 residues. CDR3: CASDRSRNSPLHF. The CDR3 nucleotides are TGCGCCAGCGACAGGAGCAGAAATTCACCCCTCCACTTT.

In its sample, this clone was seen a few times. CDR3 protein: CSVEDRTREGQFF. Here the CDR3 DNA reads TGCAGCGTTGAAGATAGAACTAGGGAAGGGCAGTTCTTC. The V and J genes are TRBV29-1 and TRBJ2-1; maybe TRBD2 (5 bases). This CDR3 comprises 13 residues. The V end was cut by 0 bases, the J end by 12 bases, with 15 bases between. Germline assignment: CDR1 SQVTM and CDR2 ANQGSEA.

V and J are TRBV5-4 and TRBJ2-3; D call uncertain. The V end was cut by 4 bases, the J end by 0 bases, with 3 bases between. Germline CDR1 reads SGHNT; CDR2 reads YYREEE (reference sequence). CDR3 length: 12 amino acids. The CDR3 loop reads CASSRSTDTQYF. The CDR3 region has the DNA TGTGCCAGCAGCCGAAGCACAGATACGCAGTATTTT.

This clone showed up just a few times. The V gene is TRBV30, the J gene TRBJ2-5; tentatively, D is TRBD2 (6 bases). Judging by the DNA end, TRBJ2-7 fits better; the J call may be wrong. Germline CDR1 GTSNPN, CDR2 SVGIG (reference sequence). The CDR3 has 12 amino acids. The CDR3 nucleotides read TGTGCCTGGAGTGTTGGAGGGAACGAGCAGTACTTC. Its translation is CAWSVGGNEQYF.

This clone was seen only a few times. J is TRBJ1-5 and V is TRBV6-1; D uncertain. The CDR3 spans 12 residues. Trimming removed 6 bases at V and 6 bases at J, with 9 bases between. From germline, CDR1 is MNHNS and CDR2 SASEGT. The CDR3 region is CASSLRSQPQHF. The CDR3 DNA is TGTGCCAGCAGCCTTAGGAGTCAGCCCCAGCATTTT.

The CDR3 reads CASSDRLRTDTQYF. In DNA, the CDR3 is TGTGCCAGCAGTGACAGGCTTCGTACAGATACGCAGTATTTT. V and J are TRBV6-1 and TRBJ2-3; D gene unclear. Looked up from germline, CDR1 is MNHNS and CDR2 is SASEGT. Trimming left V 3 bases short and J 3 bases short, with 10 bases between. The CDR3 has 14 residues.

This chain uses TRBV5-4 with TRBJ1-1, with 10 positions matching TRBD1. In germline, CDR1 is SGHNT, CDR2 YYREEE (reference sequence). V shed 5 bases and J 5 bases; nucleotides not matched to a gene: 6. The CDR3 is 14 residues long. CDR3 DNA: TGTGCCAGCAGACGGACAGGGGGTAGAACTGAAGCTTTCTTT. Amino acids: CASRRTGGRTEAFF.

The chain employs TRBV2 and TRBJ2-1; perhaps TRBD2 as D (5 bases). The germline CDR1 and CDR2 sequences are SNHLY and FYNNEI. V lost 4 bases and J 0 bases, leaving 10 bases between the germline ends. The CDR3 spans 15 residues. The CDR3 bases are TGTGCCAGCAGTGGAGGCGGGTACTCCTACAATGAGCAGTTCTTC. Residues: CASSGGGYSYNEQFF.

This clone appeared a few times. The V and J genes are TRBV2 and TRBJ2-5, with 8 nucleotides matching TRBD1. The CDR3 sequence is 14 residues long. Germline V gives CDR1 SNHLY, CDR2 FYNNEI. The trim removed 7 bases at V and 1 base at J, leaving 5 bases unmatched. In DNA form, the CDR3 reads TGTGCCAGCAAGACAGGGGACCGCCAAGAGACCCAGTACTTC. Its translation is CASKTGDRQETQYF. Full variable domain (missing parts from reference TRBV2 and TRBJ2-5): EPEVTQTPSHQVTQMGQEVILRCVPISNHLYFYWYRQILGQKVEFLVSFYNNEISEKSEIFDDQFSVERPDGSNFTLKIRSTKLEDSAMYFCASKTGDRQETQYFGPGTRLLVL.

This rearrangement joins TRBV30 to TRBJ2-1; D is possibly TRBD2 (6 bases). The CDR3 extends over 14 amino acids. V was clipped by 5 bases and J by 5 bases, with 16 bases between them. Germline V CDR1 and CDR2: GTSNPN, SVGIG (reference sequence). In DNA form, the CDR3 reads TGTGCCTGGGGGGGGACTGCCGAGAACAATGAGCAGTTCTTC. This encodes CAWGGTAENNEQFF. Filled out from reference TRBV30 and TRBJ2-1, the complete variable domain reads SQTIHQWPATLVQPVGSPLSLECTVEGTSNPNLYWYRQAAGRGLQLLFYSVGIGQISSEVPQNLSASRPQDRQFILSSKKLLLSDSGFYLCAWGGTAENNEQFFGPGTRLTVL.

The J gene is TRBJ2-5, the V gene TRBV11-3, with D hard to call. V gave up 1 base and J gave up 5 bases, with 14 bases separating them. The CDR3 length is 15 residues. The germline V gene encodes CDR1 SGHNT and CDR2 YENEEA. CDR3 bases: TGTGCCAGCAGCTTAGTCCCACTGATGGGGGAGACCCAGTACTTC. This translates into CASSLVPLMGETQYF.

This clone occurred a few times. V is TRBV5-1 and J is TRBJ1-3, with D possibly TRBD1 on 6 matching bases. Trimming stripped 4 bases from V and 4 bases from J, with 12 bases between. The CDR3 is made up of 14 amino acids. Looked up from germline, CDR1 is SGHRS and CDR2 is YFSETQ. In DNA form, the CDR3 reads TGCGCCAGCAGCCTCGGGGGCGTCGGAAACACCATATATTTT. It is translated as CASSLGGVGNTIYF.

In its sample, this clone was seen once. The chain employs TRBV29-1 and TRBJ1-2; D gene unclear. The length of the CDR3 is 9 residues. The V gene's germline CDR1 is SQVTM and CDR2 ANQGSEA. V gave up 1 base and J gave up 13 bases, with 7 bases separating them. CDR3 amino acids: CSVEGPLTF. The DNA for the CDR3 is TGCAGCGTTGAAGGCCCCCTCACCTTC.

This clone was counted only a few times. The chain recombines TRBV29-1 with TRBJ2-1; no clear D gene. Trimming took 7 bases from V and 2 from J, leaving 9 bases between them. CDR3 length equals 12 residues. Germline CDR1 is SQVTM and CDR2 is ANQGSEA. The CDR3 spells CSAGRTYNEQFF. For the CDR3, the DNA is TGCAGCGCTGGACGGACCTACAATGAGCAGTTCTTC.

V and J are TRBV5-4 and TRBJ2-3, with a weak D call TRBD1 (5 bases). The V end was cut by 3 bases, the J end by 0 bases, with 17 bases between. Germline V gives CDR1 SGHNT, CDR2 YYREEE (reference sequence). This CDR3 is built from 17 residues. DNA for the CDR3: TGTGCCAGCAGCTCCCCAACTCAGGGCCGTAGCACAGATACGCAGTATTTT. Translated: CASSSPTQGRSTDTQYF.

V and J are TRBV30 and TRBJ2-2; perhaps TRBD1 as D (6 bases). The germline V and J ends were trimmed by 2 bases and 0 bases, with 10 bases remaining between them. This CDR3 spans 15 amino acids. Germline assignment: CDR1 GTSNPN and CDR2 SVGIG (reference sequence). CDR3 region: CAWSKGGSNTGELFF. The CDR3 DNA sequence: TGTGCCTGGAGTAAAGGGGGATCGAACACCGGGGAGCTGTTTTTT.

The gene calls are TRBV29-1 and TRBJ2-7; D possibly corresponds to TRBD2 (5 bases). Trimming shortened V by 6 bases and J by 2 bases, and 17 bases separated the two germline ends. This CDR3 has 14 residues. The V gene's germline CDR1 is SQVTM and CDR2 ANQGSEA. The CDR3 DNA sequence: TGCAGCGTGGCTCGGGGTGGGTTTCCCTACGAGCAGTACTTC. Translated, it gives CSVARGGFPYEQYF.

CDR3: CAWRVNRGRGYTF. As DNA, the CDR3 is TGTGCCTGGAGGGTGAACAGGGGGCGCGGCTACACCTTC. V is TRBV30 and J is TRBJ1-2, with TRBD1 identical over 9 bases. The CDR3 covers 13 residues. Unmatched junction bases numbered 7, after V lost 3 bases and J lost 8 bases. Germline CDR1 is GTSNPN and CDR2 is SVGIG (reference sequence).

The chain carries TRBV18 and TRBJ1-1; D is unresolved. Germline-derived CDR1 and CDR2 are KGHSH and LQKENI. V was clipped by 3 bases and J by 5 bases, with 10 bases between them. The CDR3 length is 13 residues. CDR3 sequence (DNA): TGTGCCAGCTCACCGGCGACGGTTACTGAAGCTTTCTTT. Protein sequence: CASSPATVTEAFF.

The V call is TRBV9, the J call TRBJ1-6; D remains ambiguous. This CDR3 is built from 15 residues. Trimming removed 0 bases at V and 7 bases at J, with 11 bases between. Germline V gene lookup returns CDR1 SGDLS and CDR2 YYNGEE. The CDR3 DNA reads TGTGCCAGCAGCGTAGCGGGTGGAGGGAATTCACCCCTCCACTTT. Encoded protein: CASSVAGGGNSPLHF.

The rearrangement joins TRBV10-2 to TRBJ1-1, with TRBD1 matching over 9 bases. V shed 7 bases, J shed 1 base, and the junction held 13 bases outside the gene matches. The CDR3 length is 17 residues. The germline gives CDR1 WSHSY, CDR2 SAAADI. CDR3 coding DNA: TGCGCCAGCACCACAACAGGGGGCCGGGATAAGAACACTGAAGCTTTCTTT. Encoded protein: CASTTTGGRDKNTEAFF.

The rearrangement joins TRBV11-3 to TRBJ2-1; 9 positions agree with TRBD1. This CDR3 spans 17 amino acids. Germline trimming cut 0 bases from V and 8 bases from J; bases unmatched to any gene: 11. Per the germline V gene, CDR1 is SGHNT and CDR2 is YENEEA. The DNA of the CDR3 is TGTGCCAGCAGCTTAGAGCTAAACCCGGGACAGGGCTATGAGCAGTTCTTC. It specifies CASSLELNPGQGYEQFF.

The chain is built from TRBV30 and TRBJ2-5; 8 bases are shared with TRBD2. Germline trimming cut 0 bases from V and 5 bases from J; bases unmatched to any gene: 8. The CDR3 runs to 15 residues. Germline CDR1 is GTSNPN and CDR2 is SVGIG (reference sequence). CDR3 in amino acids: CAWSVRLAGPETQYF. In DNA, the CDR3 is TGTGCCTGGAGTGTGAGGCTAGCGGGTCCTGAGACCCAGTACTTC. Full variable domain (rest looked up from reference TRBV30 and TRBJ2-5): SQTIHQWPATLVQPVGSPLSLECTVEGTSNPNLYWYRQAAGRGLQLLFYSVGIGQISSEVPQNLSASRPQDRQFILSSKKLLLSDSGFYLCAWSVRLAGPETQYFGPGTRLLVL.

This clone was counted a few times. V usage is TRBV6-5 and J usage is TRBJ1-1; D is unclear. V was trimmed by 0 bases and J by 10 bases, leaving 15 bases between them. Germline CDR1 and CDR2: MNHEY and SVGAGI. This CDR3 region has 14 residues. The CDR3 protein is CASSYSDGRAVAFF. Here the CDR3 DNA reads TGTGCCAGCAGTTACTCAGATGGGCGCGCCGTAGCTTTCTTT.

V and J are TRBV6-4 and TRBJ2-7; the match to TRBD1 covers 9 bases. The length of the CDR3 is 14 residues. Per the germline V gene, CDR1 is MRHNA and CDR2 is SNTAGT. The V gene end was trimmed by 6 bases and the J gene end by 2 bases; junction bases not matched to a gene: 5. Here the CDR3 reads CASSVGTGPYEQYF. CDR3 in DNA: TGTGCCAGCAGCGTTGGGACAGGGCCCTACGAGCAGTACTTC.

V and J are TRBV2 and TRBJ2-7, with D hard to call. V gave up 6 bases and J gave up 2 bases, with 5 bases separating them. Germline V gives CDR1 SNHLY, CDR2 FYNNEI. The CDR3 covers 11 residues. The CDR3 is CASRPAYEQYF. CDR3 DNA sequence: TGTGCCAGCAGGCCAGCCTACGAGCAGTACTTC. The full variable domain, with the rest looked up from reference TRBV2 and TRBJ2-7, is EPEVTQTPSHQVTQMGQEVILRCVPISNHLYFYWYRQILGQKVEFLVSFYNNEISEKSEIFDDQFSVERPDGSNFTLKIRSTKLEDSAMYFCASRPAYEQYFGPGTRLTVT.

V is TRBV7-6 and J is TRBJ2-3, with a weak D call TRBD1 (5 bases). Trimming shortened V by 0 bases and J by 6 bases, and 13 bases separated the two germline ends. Germline CDR1 SGHVS, CDR2 FNYEAQ. This CDR3 comprises 15 residues. The CDR3 DNA reads TGTGCCAGCAGCTTAGCTGGGGCGGTGCGGGATACGCAGTATTTT. Protein: CASSLAGAVRDTQYF.

This clone was counted only a few times. This chain connects TRBV25-1 to TRBJ2-2; TRBD1 agrees at 8 bases. CDR3 size: 13 residues. The V segment lost 7 bases and the J segment 6 bases; nucleotides outside the gene matches: 4. Germline lookup yields CDR1 MGHDK and CDR2 SYGVNS. The CDR3 is CASTRTGPGELFF. In nucleotides, the CDR3 is TGTGCCAGCACAAGGACAGGGCCCGGGGAGCTGTTTTTT.

The chain links TRBV5-1 to TRBJ2-5, with 7 bases matching TRBD2. The germline CDR1 and CDR2 sequences are SGHRS and YFSETQ. With V trimmed by 3 bases and J by 5 bases, 7 bases remained unmatched. This CDR3 region has 14 residues. CDR3 amino acids: CASSSGLTGETQYF. The CDR3 bases are TGCGCCAGCAGCTCGGGACTAACGGGGGAGACCCAGTACTTC.

The chain couples TRBV15 to TRBJ2-6, with TRBD1 identical over 7 bases. This CDR3 is 19 amino acids long. CDR1 is LNHNV and CDR2 is YYDKDF in the germline V gene (reference sequence). The junction had 11 bases not matched to a gene; V was cut back by 2 bases and J by 1 base. This CDR3 is CATSRQRQGQPSGANVLTF. As DNA, the CDR3 is TGTGCCACCAGCAGACAGCGCCAGGGACAGCCGTCTGGGGCCAACGTCCTGACTTTC. Using reference TRBV15 and TRBJ2-6 for the parts outside the CDR3, the full variable domain is DAMVIQNPRYQVTQFGKPVTLSCSQTLNHNVMYWYQQKSSQAPKLLFHYYDKDFNNEADTPDNFQSRRPNTSFCFLDIRSPGLGDTAMYLCATSRQRQGQPSGANVLTFGAGSRLTVL.